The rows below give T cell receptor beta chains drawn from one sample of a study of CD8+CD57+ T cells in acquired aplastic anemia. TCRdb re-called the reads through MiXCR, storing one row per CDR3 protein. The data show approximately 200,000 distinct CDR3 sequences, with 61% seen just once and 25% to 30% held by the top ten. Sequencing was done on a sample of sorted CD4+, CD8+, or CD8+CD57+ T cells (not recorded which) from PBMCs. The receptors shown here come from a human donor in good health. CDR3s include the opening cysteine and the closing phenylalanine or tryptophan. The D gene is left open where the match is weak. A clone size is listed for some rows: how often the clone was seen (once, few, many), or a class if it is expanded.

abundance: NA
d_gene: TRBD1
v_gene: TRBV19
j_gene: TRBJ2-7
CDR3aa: CASSTDRGYEQYF
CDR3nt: TGTGCCAGTAGTACGGACAGGGGCTACGAGCAGTACTTC

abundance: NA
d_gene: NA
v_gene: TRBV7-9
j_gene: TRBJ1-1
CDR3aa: CACTQGSYTEAFF
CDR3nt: TGTGCCTGCACCCAGGGTAGCTACACTGAAGCTTTCTTT

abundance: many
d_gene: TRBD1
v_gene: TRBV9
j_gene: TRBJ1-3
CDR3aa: CASSVRDSLGNTIYF
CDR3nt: TGTGCCAGCAGCGTAAGGGACAGCCTAGGAAACACCATATATTTT

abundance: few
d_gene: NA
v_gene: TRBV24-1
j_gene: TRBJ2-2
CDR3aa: CATSEPQGSANTGELFF
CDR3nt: TGTGCCACCAGTGAACCGCAGGGAAGCGCGAACACCGGGGAGCTGTTTTTT

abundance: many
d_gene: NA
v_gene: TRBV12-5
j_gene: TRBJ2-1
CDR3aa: CASGPPPNEQFF
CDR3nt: TGTGCTAGTGGTCCCCCCCCTAATGAGCAGTTCTTC

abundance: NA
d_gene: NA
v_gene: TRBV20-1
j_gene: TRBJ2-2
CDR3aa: CSASEAAVNTGELFF
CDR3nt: TGCAGTGCCAGCGAGGCGGCCGTGAACACCGGGGAGCTGTTTTTC

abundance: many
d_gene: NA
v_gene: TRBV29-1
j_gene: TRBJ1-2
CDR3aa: CSVDIGVPYGYTF
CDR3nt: TGCAGCGTTGATATCGGGGTACCGTATGGCTACACCTTC

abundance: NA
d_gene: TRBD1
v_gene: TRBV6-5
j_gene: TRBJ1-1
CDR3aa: CASSPKTGANTEAFF
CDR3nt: TGTGCCAGCAGCCCAAAGACAGGGGCGAACACTGAAGCTTTCTTT

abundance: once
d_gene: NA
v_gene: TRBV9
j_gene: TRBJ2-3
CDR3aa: CASSEQTSDTQYF
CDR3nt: TGTGCCAGCAGCGAGCAGACTTCTGATACGCAGTATTTT

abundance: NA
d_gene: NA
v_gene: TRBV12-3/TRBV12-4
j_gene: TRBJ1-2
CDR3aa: CASNPPGGNYGYTF
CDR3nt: TGTGCCAGCAACCCCCCGGGAGGTAACTATGGCTACACCTTC

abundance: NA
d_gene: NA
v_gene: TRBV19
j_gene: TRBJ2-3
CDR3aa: CASSIGVITDTQYF
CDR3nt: TGTGCCAGTAGTATTGGCGTGATCACAGATACGCAGTATTTT

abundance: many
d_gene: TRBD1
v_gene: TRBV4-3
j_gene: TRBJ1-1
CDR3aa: CASSQDRLTGRGTEAFF
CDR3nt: TGCGCCAGCAGCCAAGATCGCTTGACAGGGCGAGGCACTGAAGCTTTCTTT

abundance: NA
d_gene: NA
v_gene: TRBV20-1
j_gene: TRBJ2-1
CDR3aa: CSARTLNTGTGLTYEQFF
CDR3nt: TGCAGTGCTAGGACTCTCAACACCGGGACGGGCTTAACCTATGAGCAGTTCTTC

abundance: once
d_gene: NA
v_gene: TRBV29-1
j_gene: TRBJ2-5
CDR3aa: CSVGQVETQYF
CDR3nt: TGCAGCGTTGGACAGGTGGAGACCCAGTACTTC

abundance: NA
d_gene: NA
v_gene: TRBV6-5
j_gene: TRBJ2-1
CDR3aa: CASSYVRAYNEQFF
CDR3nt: TGTGCCAGCAGTTACGTCAGGGCCTACAATGAGCAGTTCTTC

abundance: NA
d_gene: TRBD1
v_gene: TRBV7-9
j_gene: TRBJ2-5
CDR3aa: CASSQGQGRWGETQYF
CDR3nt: TGTGCCAGCAGCCAAGGACAGGGTCGTTGGGGAGAGACCCAGTACTTC

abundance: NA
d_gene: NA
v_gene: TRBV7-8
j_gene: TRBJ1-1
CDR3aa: CASSPTGQSEAFF
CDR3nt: TGTGCCAGCAGCCCTACGGGGCAGAGTGAAGCTTTCTTT

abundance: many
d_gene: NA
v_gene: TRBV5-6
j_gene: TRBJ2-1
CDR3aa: CASSDGRVSYNEQFF
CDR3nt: TGTGCCAGCAGCGATGGACGGGTCTCCTACAATGAGCAGTTCTTC

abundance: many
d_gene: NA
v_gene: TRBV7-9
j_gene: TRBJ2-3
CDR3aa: CASSPDPGDDVDTQYF
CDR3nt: TGTGCCAGCAGCCCAGACCCCGGGGACGACGTAGATACGCAGTATTTT

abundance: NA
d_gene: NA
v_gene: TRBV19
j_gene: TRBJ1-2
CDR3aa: CASSIAGDSNYGYTF
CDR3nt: TGTGCCAGTAGTATAGCGGGGGACTCTAACTATGGCTACACCTTC

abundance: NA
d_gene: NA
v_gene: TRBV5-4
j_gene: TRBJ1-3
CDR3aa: CASFPSRVGNTIYF
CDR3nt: TGTGCCAGTTTCCCCAGTAGGGTTGGAAACACCATATATTTT

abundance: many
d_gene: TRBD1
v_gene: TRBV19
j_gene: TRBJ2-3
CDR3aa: CASSARHTGVSTDTQYF
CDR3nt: TGTGCCAGTAGTGCGCGTCATACAGGGGTCAGCACAGATACGCAGTATTTT

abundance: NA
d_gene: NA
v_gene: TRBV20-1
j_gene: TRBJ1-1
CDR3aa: CSARPTSSYNEAFF
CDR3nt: TGCAGTGCTAGACCCACGAGCTCCTACAATGAAGCTTTCTTT

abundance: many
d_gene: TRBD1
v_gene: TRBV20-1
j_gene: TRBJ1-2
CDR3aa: CSARDISGQSNYGYTF
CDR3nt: TGCAGTGCTAGAGACATATCGGGACAGTCAAACTATGGCTACACCTTC

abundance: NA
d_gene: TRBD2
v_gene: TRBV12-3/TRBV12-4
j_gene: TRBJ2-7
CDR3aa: CASSLRLAGDEQYF
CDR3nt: TGTGCCAGCAGTTTACGATTAGCGGGAGACGAGCAGTACTTC

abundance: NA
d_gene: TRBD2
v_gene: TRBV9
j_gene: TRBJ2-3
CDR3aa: CASSAPGLADTDTQYF
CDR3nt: TGTGCCAGCAGCGCGCCCGGACTAGCGGACACAGATACGCAGTATTTT

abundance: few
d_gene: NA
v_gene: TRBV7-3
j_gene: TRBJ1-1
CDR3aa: CASSGGTEAFF
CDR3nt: TGTGCCAGCTCGGGTGGGACTGAAGCTTTCTTT

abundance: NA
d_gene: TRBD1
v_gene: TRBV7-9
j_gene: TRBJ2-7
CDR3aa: CASSLTGGLDEQYF
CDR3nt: TGTGCCAGCAGCTTGACAGGGGGCTTAGACGAGCAGTACTTC

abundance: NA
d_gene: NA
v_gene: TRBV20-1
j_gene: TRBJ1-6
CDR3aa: CSARETPNSPLHF
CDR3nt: TGCAGTGCTAGAGAGACACCGAATTCACCCCTCCACTTT

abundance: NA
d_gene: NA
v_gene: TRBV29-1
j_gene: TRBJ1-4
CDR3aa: CSVVVRDNEKLFF
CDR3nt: TGCAGCGTCGTCGTCCGGGATAATGAAAAACTGTTTTTT

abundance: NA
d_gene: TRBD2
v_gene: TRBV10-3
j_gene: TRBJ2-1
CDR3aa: CAISETSGVAEQFF
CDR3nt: TGTGCCATCAGTGAGACTAGCGGGGTGGCTGAGCAGTTCTTC

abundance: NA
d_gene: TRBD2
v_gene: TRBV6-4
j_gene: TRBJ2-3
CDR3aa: CASSYRWLDSGSGADTQYF
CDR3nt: TGTGCCAGCAGTTATCGGTGGTTGGATAGCGGGAGTGGTGCAGATACGCAGTATTTT

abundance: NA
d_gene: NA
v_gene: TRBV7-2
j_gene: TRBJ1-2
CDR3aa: CASSPFRNPNYGYTF
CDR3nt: TGTGCCAGCAGCCCCTTCCGCAACCCGAACTATGGCTACACCTTC

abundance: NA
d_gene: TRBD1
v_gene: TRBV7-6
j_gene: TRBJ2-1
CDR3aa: CASSSGQGGPYNEQFF
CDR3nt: TGTGCCAGCAGCTCGGGACAGGGTGGCCCCTACAATGAGCAGTTCTTC

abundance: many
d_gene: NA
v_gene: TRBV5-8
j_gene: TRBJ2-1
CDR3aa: CASSSNLGVEQFF
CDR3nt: TGTGCCAGCAGCTCAAACCTAGGCGTTGAGCAGTTCTTC